This T cell receptor beta chain emerged from a study of post-analysis software for immune sequencing data. Regarding the study as a whole: About 5 TRBV segments were significantly more frequent in patients than in controls. TRBV5-6, TRBV5-1 and TRBV20-1 were among these segments.

cDNA libraries for TCR beta contained unique molecular identifiers. TCRdb processed the PCR reads anew with MiXCR; each CDR3 protein has one entry. The sample contains over 700,000 distinct CDR3 sequences, just under 30% of which appear only once. The CDR3 is made up of 15 amino acids. Germline CDR1 reads MGHDK; CDR2 reads SYGVNS. V was cut by 1 base and J by 2 bases, with 10 bases left in between. In regard to this clonotype: Its antigen is undetermined.

This rearrangement joins TRBV25-1 to TRBJ2-3; D perhaps matches TRBD1 (6 bases). The specimen sequenced was blood. The sequence derives from a girl aged 5-17 years with multiple sclerosis. This CDR3 reads CASSELTGNTDTQYF. Here the CDR3 DNA reads TGTGCCAGCAGTGAATTGACAGGAAACACAGATACGCAGTATTTT. The full variable domain, with the rest looked up from reference TRBV25-1 and TRBJ2-3, is EADIYQTPRYLVIGTGKKITLECSQTMGHDKMYWYQQDPGMELHLIHYSYGVNSTEKGDLSSESTVSRIRTEHFPLTLESARPSHTSQYLCASSELTGNTDTQYFGPGTRLTVL.